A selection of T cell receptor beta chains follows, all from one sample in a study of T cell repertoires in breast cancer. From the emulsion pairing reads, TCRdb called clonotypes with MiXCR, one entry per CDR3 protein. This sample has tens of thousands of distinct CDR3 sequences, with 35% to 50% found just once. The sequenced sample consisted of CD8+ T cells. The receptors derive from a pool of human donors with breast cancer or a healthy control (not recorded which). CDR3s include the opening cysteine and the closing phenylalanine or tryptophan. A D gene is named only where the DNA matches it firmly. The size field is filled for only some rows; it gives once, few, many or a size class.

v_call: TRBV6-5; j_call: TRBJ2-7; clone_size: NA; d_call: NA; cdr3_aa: CASRPDGRYEQYF; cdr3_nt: TGTGCCAGCCGCCCGGACGGACGCTACGAGCAGTACTTC
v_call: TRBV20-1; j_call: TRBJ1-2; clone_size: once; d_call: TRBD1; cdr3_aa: CSAPTGLGLGGHTF; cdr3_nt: TGCAGTGCCCCGACAGGGCTCGGCCTCGGCGGCCACACCTTC
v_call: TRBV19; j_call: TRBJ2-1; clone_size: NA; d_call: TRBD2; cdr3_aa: CASSFLAGGPHEQFF; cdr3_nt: TGTGCCAGTAGTTTCCTAGCGGGAGGGCCTCATGAGCAGTTCTTC
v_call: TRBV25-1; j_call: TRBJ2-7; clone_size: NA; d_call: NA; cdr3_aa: CASSNPSAWDGQYF; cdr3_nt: TGTGCCAGCAGTAATCCCAGTGCCTGGGACGGGCAGTACTTC
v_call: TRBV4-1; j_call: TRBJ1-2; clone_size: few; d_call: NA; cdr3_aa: CASSQDQGVYGYTF; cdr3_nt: TGCGCCAGCAGCCAAGATCAGGGCGTCTATGGCTACACCTTC
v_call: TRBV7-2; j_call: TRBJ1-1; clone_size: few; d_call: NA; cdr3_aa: CASSLDGVRTEAFF; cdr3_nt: TGTGCCAGCAGCTTAGACGGTGTGAGGACTGAAGCTTTCTTT
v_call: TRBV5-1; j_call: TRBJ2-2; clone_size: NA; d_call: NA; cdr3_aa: CASREGSNTGELFF; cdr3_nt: TGCGCCAGCAGAGAGGGATCGAACACCGGGGAGCTGTTTTTT
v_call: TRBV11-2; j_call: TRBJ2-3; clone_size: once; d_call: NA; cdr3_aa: CASSLGGTGTTDTQYF; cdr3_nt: TGTGCCAGCAGCTTAGGCGGGACTGGGACCACAGATACGCAGTATTTT
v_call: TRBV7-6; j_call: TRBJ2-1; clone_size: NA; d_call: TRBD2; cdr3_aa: CASSLDLPSGGAADEQFF; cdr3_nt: TGTGCCAGCAGCTTAGATTTGCCTAGCGGGGGGGCCGCGGATGAGCAGTTCTTC
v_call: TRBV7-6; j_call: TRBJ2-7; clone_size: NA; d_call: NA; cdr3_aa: CASSSFLYEQYF; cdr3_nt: TGTGCCAGCAGTTCATTCCTTTACGAGCAGTACTTC
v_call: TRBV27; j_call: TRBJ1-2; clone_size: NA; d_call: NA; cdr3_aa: CASRETNYGYTF; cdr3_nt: TGTGCCTCCAGGGAAACTAACTATGGCTACACCTTC
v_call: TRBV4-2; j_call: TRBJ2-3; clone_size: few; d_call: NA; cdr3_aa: CASSQGLEGSDTQYF; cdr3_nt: TGTGCCAGCAGCCAAGGATTGGAGGGGTCGGATACGCAGTATTTT
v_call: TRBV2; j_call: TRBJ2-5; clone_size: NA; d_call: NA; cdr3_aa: CASSGRAGQETQYF; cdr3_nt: TGTGCCAGCAGCGGACGGGCCGGCCAAGAGACCCAGTACTTC
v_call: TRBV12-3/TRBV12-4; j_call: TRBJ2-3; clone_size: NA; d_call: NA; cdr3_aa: CAGHGNTDTQYF; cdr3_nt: TGTGCCGGCCACGGGAACACAGATACGCAGTATTTT
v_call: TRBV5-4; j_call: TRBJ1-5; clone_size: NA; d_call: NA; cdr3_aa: CASSFSGSNQPQHF; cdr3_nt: TGTGCCAGCAGCTTCTCCGGGAGCAATCAGCCCCAGCATTTT
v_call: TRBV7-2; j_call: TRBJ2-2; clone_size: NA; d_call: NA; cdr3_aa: CASSLFIAVTGELFF; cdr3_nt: TGTGCCAGCAGCCTCTTTATAGCGGTTACCGGGGAGCTGTTTTTT
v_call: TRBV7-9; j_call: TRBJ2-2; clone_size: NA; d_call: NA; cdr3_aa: CASSLKRGSITGELFF; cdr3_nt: TGTGCCAGCAGCTTAAAAAGAGGGAGTATCACCGGGGAGCTGTTTTTT
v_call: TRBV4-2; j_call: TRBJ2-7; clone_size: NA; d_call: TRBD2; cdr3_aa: CASSQDGAGGLEEQYF; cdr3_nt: TGTGCCAGCAGCCAAGATGGAGCGGGGGGGCTAGAGGAGCAGTACTTC
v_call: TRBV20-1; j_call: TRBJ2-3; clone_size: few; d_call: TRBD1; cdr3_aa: CSADRGRGTDTQYF; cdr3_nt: TGCAGTGCCGACAGGGGGCGGGGCACAGATACGCAGTATTTT
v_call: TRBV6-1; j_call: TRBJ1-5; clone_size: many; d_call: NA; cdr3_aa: CASSDLGAIHNNQPQHF; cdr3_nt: TGTGCCAGCAGTGATTTAGGGGCCATTCATAACAATCAGCCCCAGCATTTT
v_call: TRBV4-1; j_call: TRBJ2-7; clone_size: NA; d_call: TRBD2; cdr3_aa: CASSQDPGGDEQYF; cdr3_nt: TGTGCCAGCAGCCAAGATCCCGGGGGGGACGAGCAGTACTTC
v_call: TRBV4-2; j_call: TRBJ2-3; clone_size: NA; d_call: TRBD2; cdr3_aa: CASSQGASGTPGDTQYF; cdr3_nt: TGTGCCAGCAGCCAAGGGGCTAGCGGGACCCCGGGCGATACGCAGTATTTT
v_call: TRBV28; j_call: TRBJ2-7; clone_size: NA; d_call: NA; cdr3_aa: CASSTRLGSYEQYF; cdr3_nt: TGTGCCAGCAGCACCCGGCTAGGGAGCTACGAGCAGTACTTC
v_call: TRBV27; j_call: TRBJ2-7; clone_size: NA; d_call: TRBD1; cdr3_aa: CASSPLRGQGGLYEQYF; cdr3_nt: TGTGCCAGCAGTCCATTGAGGGGACAGGGGGGTCTCTACGAGCAGTACTTC
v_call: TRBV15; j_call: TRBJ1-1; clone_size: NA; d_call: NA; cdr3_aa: CGTSGTTDLNTEAFF; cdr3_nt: TGTGGCACCAGCGGAACGACAGACCTGAACACTGAAGCTTTCTTT
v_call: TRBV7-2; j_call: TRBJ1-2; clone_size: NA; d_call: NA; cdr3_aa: CASSLVTGSNYGYTF; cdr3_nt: TGTGCCAGCAGCTTAGTTACAGGGTCAAACTATGGCTACACCTTC
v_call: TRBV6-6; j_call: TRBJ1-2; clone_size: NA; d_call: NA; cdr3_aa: CASTGAPTGPYGYTF; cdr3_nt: TGTGCCAGCACAGGGGCACCCACAGGACCCTATGGCTACACCTTC
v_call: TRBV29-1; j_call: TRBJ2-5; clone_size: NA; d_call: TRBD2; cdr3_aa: CSVREGQETQYF; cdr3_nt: TGCAGCGTCCGGGAGGGCCAAGAGACCCAGTACTTC